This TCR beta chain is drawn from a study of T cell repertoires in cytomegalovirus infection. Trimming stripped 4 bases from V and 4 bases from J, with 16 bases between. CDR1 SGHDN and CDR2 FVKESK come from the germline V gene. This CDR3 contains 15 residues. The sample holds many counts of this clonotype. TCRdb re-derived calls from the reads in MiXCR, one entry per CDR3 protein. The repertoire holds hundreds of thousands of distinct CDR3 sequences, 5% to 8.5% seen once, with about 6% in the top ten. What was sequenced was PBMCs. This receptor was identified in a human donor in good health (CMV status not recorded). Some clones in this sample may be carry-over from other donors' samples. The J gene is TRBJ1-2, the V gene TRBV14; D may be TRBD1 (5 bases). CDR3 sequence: CASSRDLRAPYGYTF. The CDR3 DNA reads TGTGCCAGCAGCCGAGACCTCAGGGCGCCCTATGGCTACACCTTC.